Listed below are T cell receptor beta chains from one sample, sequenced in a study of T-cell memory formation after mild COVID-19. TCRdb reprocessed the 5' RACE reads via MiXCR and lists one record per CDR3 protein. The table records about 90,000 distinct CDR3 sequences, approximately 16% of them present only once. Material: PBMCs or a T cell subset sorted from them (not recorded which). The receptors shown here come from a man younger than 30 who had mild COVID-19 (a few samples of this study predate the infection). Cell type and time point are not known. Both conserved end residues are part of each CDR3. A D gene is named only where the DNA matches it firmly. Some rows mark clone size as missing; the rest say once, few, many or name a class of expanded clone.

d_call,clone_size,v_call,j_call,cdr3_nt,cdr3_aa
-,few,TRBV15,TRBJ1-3,TGTGCCACCAGCGGATCTCGAACGAGTGGAAACACCATATATTTT,CATSGSRTSGNTIYF
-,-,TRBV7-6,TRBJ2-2,TGTGCCAGCAGCTTAGCCCGCGAGTATCAATCCCGGGAGCTGTTTTTT,CASSLAREYQSRELFF
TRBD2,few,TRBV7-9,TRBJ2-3,TGTGCCAGCAGGAGCGGGGGAGTCTTTGTCGGCACAGATACGCAGTATTTT,CASRSGGVFVGTDTQYF
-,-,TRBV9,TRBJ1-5,TGTGCCAGCAGCGTAGGGGGTTTTAGCAATCAGCCCCAGCATTTT,CASSVGGFSNQPQHF
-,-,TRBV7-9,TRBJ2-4,TGTGCCAGCAGCTTGGGCGGGAACATTCAGTACTTC,CASSLGGNIQYF
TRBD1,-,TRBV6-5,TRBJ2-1,TGTGCCAGCAGCCGTCGGACAGGGGCTATTGATGAGCAGTTCTTC,CASSRRTGAIDEQFF
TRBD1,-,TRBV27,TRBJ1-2,TGTGCCAGCACCACAAGCCGACAGGGCCCCTATGGCTACACCTTC,CASTTSRQGPYGYTF
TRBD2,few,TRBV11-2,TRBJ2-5,TGTGCCAGCAGCGCCCGGACTAGCGGGGGGGAAGAGACCCAGTACTTC,CASSARTSGGEETQYF
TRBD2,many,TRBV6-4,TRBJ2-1,TGTGCCAGCAGTGACTCAAGCGGGGGGAACAATGAGCAGTTCTTC,CASSDSSGGNNEQFF
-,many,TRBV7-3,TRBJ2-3,TGTGCCAGCACCAATGGAGATACGCAGTATTTT,CASTNGDTQYF
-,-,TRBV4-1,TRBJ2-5,TGCGCCAGCAGCCAAGTGAGGACAGAGGTTGAGACCCAGTACTTC,CASSQVRTEVETQYF
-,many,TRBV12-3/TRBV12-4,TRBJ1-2,TGTGCCAGCAGTTCAATCGGTATAGGCCCCTTGGAGGGCTACACCTTC,CASSSIGIGPLEGYTF
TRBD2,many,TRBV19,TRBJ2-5,TGTGCCAGTAGTATCCGGAGCGGGGGGCCGTGGGAGACCCAGTACTTC,CASSIRSGGPWETQYF
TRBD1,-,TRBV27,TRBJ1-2,TGTGCCAGCAGTTTAGGCAGGGGGAAAGGCTACACCTTC,CASSLGRGKGYTF
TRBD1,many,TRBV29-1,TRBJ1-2,TGCAGCGCGTACAGGGGATCCAACTATGGCTACACCTTC,CSAYRGSNYGYTF
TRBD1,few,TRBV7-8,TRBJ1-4,TGTGCCAGCAGCGCAGGATCAGGGGGGGTCGTCTTT,CASSAGSGGVVF
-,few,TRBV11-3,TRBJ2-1,TGTGCCAGCAGCTTCCGGCTAGAAAGTCTCAATGAGCAGTTCTTC,CASSFRLESLNEQFF
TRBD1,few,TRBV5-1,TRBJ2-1,TGCGCCAGCACCCCGACCGGGACAGGGTTCTACAATGAGCAGTTCTTC,CASTPTGTGFYNEQFF
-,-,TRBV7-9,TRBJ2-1,TGTGCCAGCAGCTTAGGTGGGGAACATGAGCAGTTCTTC,CASSLGGEHEQFF
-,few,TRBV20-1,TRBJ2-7,TGCAGTGCTAGGGGTCAGGGCGCCTACGAGCAGTACTTC,CSARGQGAYEQYF
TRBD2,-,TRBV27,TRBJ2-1,TGTGCCAGCAGTCTCTCAGCGGGGAACTACAATGAGCAGTTCTTC,CASSLSAGNYNEQFF
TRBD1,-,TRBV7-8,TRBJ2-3,TGTGCCAGCAGCCGTTATCAGGGGGAAGAAACAGATACGCAGTATTTT,CASSRYQGEETDTQYF
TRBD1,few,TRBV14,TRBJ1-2,TGTGCCAGCAGCCACAGAACAGGGGAGGGCTACACCTTC,CASSHRTGEGYTF
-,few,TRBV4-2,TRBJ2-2,TGTGCCAGCAGTCATGGGCGAACAGGGCACACCGGGGAGCTGTTTTTT,CASSHGRTGHTGELFF
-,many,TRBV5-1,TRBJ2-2,TGCGCCAGCAGCTTGAAGTTCGGGGGAACCGGGGAGCTGTTTTTT,CASSLKFGGTGELFF
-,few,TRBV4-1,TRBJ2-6,TGCGCCAGCAGCCAAGCCGGGGCTGGGGCCAACGTCCTGACTTTC,CASSQAGAGANVLTF
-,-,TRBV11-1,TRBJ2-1,TGTGCCAGCAGCCGTTTCCAGCAGGGATACAATGAGCAGTTCTTC,CASSRFQQGYNEQFF
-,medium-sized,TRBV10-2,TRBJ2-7,TGCGCCAGCGGGTCCCCCTACGAGCAGTACTTC,CASGSPYEQYF
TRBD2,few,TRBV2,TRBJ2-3,TGTGCCAGCAGTGGTGCGGAGGTGGGGGGGGAGACAGATACGCAGTATTTT,CASSGAEVGGETDTQYF
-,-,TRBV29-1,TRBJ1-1,TGCAGCGTGGGTAACACTGAAGCTTTCTTT,CSVGNTEAFF
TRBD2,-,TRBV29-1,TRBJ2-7,TGCAGCGTTCGGACTAGCGACTACGAGCAGTACTTC,CSVRTSDYEQYF
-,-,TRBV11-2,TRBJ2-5,TGTGCCAGCAGCGGGGGGTCACCCCCAGAGACCCAGTACTTC,CASSGGSPPETQYF
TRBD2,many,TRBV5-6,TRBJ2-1,TGTGCCAGCAGCTTGGCCGGACTAGCGTCGGATGAGCAGTTCTTC,CASSLAGLASDEQFF
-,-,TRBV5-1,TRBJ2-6,TGCGCCAGCAGCTTGGACGGCAGCCCGTCTGGGGCCAACGTCCTGACTTTC,CASSLDGSPSGANVLTF
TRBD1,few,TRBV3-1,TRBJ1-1,TGTGCCAGCAGCCAACCGACAGGGTGGGGCACTGAAGCTTTCTTT,CASSQPTGWGTEAFF
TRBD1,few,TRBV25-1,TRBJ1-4,TGTGCCAGCAGTGGGGGACAGGCGTGGCCAAAACTGTTTTTT,CASSGGQAWPKLFF
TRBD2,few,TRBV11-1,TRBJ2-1,TGTGCCAGCAGCTTAGCGGGGGGGGAAGGCAATGAGCAGTTCTTC,CASSLAGGEGNEQFF
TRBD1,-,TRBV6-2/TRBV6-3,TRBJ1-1,TGTGCCAGCACCCCTACAGGGGACACTGAAGCTTTCTTT,CASTPTGDTEAFF
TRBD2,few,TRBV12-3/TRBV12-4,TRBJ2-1,TGTGCCAGCAGTTTCATGGCGGGGGGCCTCTACAATGAGCAGTTCTTC,CASSFMAGGLYNEQFF
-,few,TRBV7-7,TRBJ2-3,TGTGCCAGCAGCTTAGCCGCCACAGATACGCAGTATTTT,CASSLAATDTQYF
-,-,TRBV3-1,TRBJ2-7,TGTGCCAGCAGCCAAGAGGGGAAGGGGTCCTACGAGCAGTACTTC,CASSQEGKGSYEQYF
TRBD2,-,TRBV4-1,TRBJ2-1,TGCGCCAGCAGCCCATTCGGGGGGGCCGACAATGAGCAGTTCTTC,CASSPFGGADNEQFF
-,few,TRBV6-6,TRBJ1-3,TGTGCCAGCAGTTACCCGGGACCAGGAAACACCATATATTTT,CASSYPGPGNTIYF